This TCR beta chain was sequenced in a study of Ad26.COV2.S vaccination and SARS-CoV-2 variants. Data came from immunoSEQ multiplex PCR; TCRdb stores just in-frame clones and leaves some out. The table has about 480,000 clones, around nine tenths seen once. Deletions cut 4 bases from V and 4 bases from J, with 14 bases between. Germline CDR1 is SNHLY and CDR2 is FYNNEI. The CDR3 consists of 15 residues. Treatment described: about 20 received Ad26.COV2.S at low or high dose, single or two shots; several received placebo; per-sample allocation not given. Specimens were obtained on day 63 following the first vaccine or placebo injection.

The V and J genes are TRBV2 and TRBJ1-3; D gene unclear. This specimen was peripheral blood, taken in a trial of Ad26.COV2.S vaccine versus placebo. This TCR came from a person between 18 and 59 years old who received the Ad26.COV2.S COVID-19 vaccine or a placebo. In DNA form, the CDR3 reads TGTGCCAGCAGTGTGGCAGGCAGTTCGGGAAACACCATATATTTT. Protein: CASSVAGSSGNTIYF. Together with reference TRBV2 and TRBJ1-3, the CDR3 gives the full variable domain: EPEVTQTPSHQVTQMGQEVILRCVPISNHLYFYWYRQILGQKVEFLVSFYNNEISEKSEIFDDQFSVERPDGSNFTLKIRSTKLEDSAMYFCASSVAGSSGNTIYFGEGSWLTVV.